This T cell receptor (beta chain) was recorded in a study of cytomegalovirus exposure and HLA in healthy donors. The wider study: The Caucasian-associated ancestry cluster held less than 85% of approximately 400 genotyped donors. Study results and limitations: Earlier results showed most TCR beta V segments being productive about 90% or about 30% of the time.

Each donor's status was that of a healthy bone marrow donor. Each donor was nominally healthy when sampled (though unrecorded immune exposures were likely). PCR used 60 Vbeta primers and 13 Jbeta primers. Sequenced by immunoSEQ multiplex PCR; TCRdb stores in-frame clones only, minus some. There are some 120,000 clones in the sample; roughly 15% occur only once, and 2.9% lies in the top ten. After removal of 5 bases from V and 6 bases from J, the junction contained 6 bases not matched to a gene. Germline V lookup: CDR1 SGHTA, CDR2 FQGNSA. The length of the CDR3 is 13 residues. This clone has a handful of counts. Its specificity is not known.

V is TRBV7-2 and J is TRBJ2-7, with 8 bases fitting TRBD1. The receptor was derived from a female donor in good health and CMV-seropositive. Sequences were obtained from PBMCs. The CDR3 sequence is CASSRQGSGEQYF. The CDR3, as DNA: TGTGCCAGCAGCCGACAGGGGTCGGGCGAGCAGTACTTC.